Listed here are 8 T cell receptor beta chains from one sample, sequenced in a study of blood T cell repertoires in COVID-19. Data came from immunoSEQ multiplex PCR; TCRdb stores just in-frame clones and leaves some out. The sample includes hundreds of thousands of clones, 65% to 90% seen only once; the top ten take 5.1%. The sequencing sample was made of peripheral blood. The receptors derive from a middle-aged man with active or convalescent COVID-19.

The chain couples TRBV5-6 to TRBJ1-1, with 8 bases identical to TRBD1. With 3 bases clipped from V and 5 bases from J, the junction kept 6 bases outside the gene matches. Germline V gene lookup returns CDR1 SGHDT and CDR2 YYEEEE. The CDR3 length is 14 residues. The CDR3 sequence is CASSSIRGRTEAFF. The CDR3 coding sequence is TGTGCCAGCAGCTCGATCAGGGGGCGGACTGAAGCTTTCTTT.

The chain is built from TRBV25-1 and TRBJ1-4; possible D gene TRBD1, 6 bases. The germline CDR1 and CDR2 sequences are MGHDK and SYGVNS. V was pared by 2 bases and J by 8 bases, with 18 bases between. The CDR3 covers 16 residues. The CDR3 nucleotides read TGTGCCAGCAGTGAAACCCGGGGGGCGCGGCGAGAAAAACTGTTTTTT. Translation gives CASSETRGARREKLFF.

This sequence joins TRBV5-1 and TRBJ2-3; the D gene is possibly TRBD1 (6 bases). The V end was cut by 1 base, the J end by 0 bases, with 6 bases between. The CDR3 consists of 14 residues. The germline CDR1 and CDR2 sequences are SGHRS and YFSETQ. CDR3 sequence reads: CASSLQGSTDTQYF. The CDR3 DNA follows: TGCGCCAGCAGCTTGCAGGGGAGCACAGATACGCAGTATTTT.

J is TRBJ2-3 and V is TRBV28; perhaps TRBD1 as D (6 bases). V was trimmed by 2 bases and J by 7 bases, leaving 13 bases between them. The CDR3 loop spans 14 amino acids. CDR1 and CDR2 from the germline V gene are MDHEN and SYDVKM. The CDR3 reads CASSLMGASNTQYF. CDR3 in DNA: TGTGCCAGCAGTTTAATGGGGGCAAGCAATACGCAGTATTTT.

V is TRBV5-6 and J is TRBJ1-3, with 8 bases that match TRBD1. Germline V CDR1 and CDR2: SGHDT, YYEEEE. V trimming: 3 bases; J trimming: 3 bases; junction bases outside the gene matches: 5. The CDR3 spans 15 residues. CDR3 in DNA: TGTGCCAGCAGCTCTCAGGGGGCGAGTGGAAACACCATATATTTT. Translation: CASSSQGASGNTIYF. The complete variable domain, with remaining parts taken from reference TRBV5-6 and TRBJ1-3, reads DAGVTQSPTHLIKTRGQQVTLRCSPKSGHDTVSWYQQALGQGPQFIFQYYEEEERQRGNFPDRFSGHQFPNYSSELNVNALLLGDSALYLCASSSQGASGNTIYFGEGSWLTVV.

The chain has TRBV15 and TRBJ2-1, with 10 bases lining up with TRBD2. V dropped 3 bases and J dropped 10; count of bases not matched to a gene: 9. The V gene's germline CDR1 is LNHNV and CDR2 YYDKDF (reference sequence). CDR3 length equals 15 residues. Written as DNA, the CDR3 is TGTGCCACCAGCAGGGGAGGACTAGCGGCGAGGGAGCAGTTCTTC. Its translation is CATSRGGLAAREQFF.

The sample holds one count of this clone. This rearrangement joins TRBV6-2 or TRBV6-3 to TRBJ2-7, with a weak D call TRBD1 (6 bases). V was trimmed by 6 bases and J by 2 bases, leaving 11 bases between them. CDR1 is MNHEY and CDR2 is SVGEGT in the germline V gene. CDR3 length: 13 residues. The CDR3 reads CASSNRVPYEQYF. As DNA, the CDR3 is TGTGCCAGCAGCAACAGGGTACCCTACGAGCAGTACTTC.

The CDR3 nucleotides read TGTGCCAGCAGCTTAGGGGGGCCGAACACCGGGGAGCTGTTTTTT. This translates into CASSLGGPNTGELFF. This chain joins TRBV7-2 and TRBJ2-2, with D possibly being TRBD1 (6 bases). The V end lost 1 base, the J end lost 0 bases, and 6 bases lay between the germline ends. The CDR3 sequence is 15 residues long. Germline assignment: CDR1 SGHTA and CDR2 FQGNSA.